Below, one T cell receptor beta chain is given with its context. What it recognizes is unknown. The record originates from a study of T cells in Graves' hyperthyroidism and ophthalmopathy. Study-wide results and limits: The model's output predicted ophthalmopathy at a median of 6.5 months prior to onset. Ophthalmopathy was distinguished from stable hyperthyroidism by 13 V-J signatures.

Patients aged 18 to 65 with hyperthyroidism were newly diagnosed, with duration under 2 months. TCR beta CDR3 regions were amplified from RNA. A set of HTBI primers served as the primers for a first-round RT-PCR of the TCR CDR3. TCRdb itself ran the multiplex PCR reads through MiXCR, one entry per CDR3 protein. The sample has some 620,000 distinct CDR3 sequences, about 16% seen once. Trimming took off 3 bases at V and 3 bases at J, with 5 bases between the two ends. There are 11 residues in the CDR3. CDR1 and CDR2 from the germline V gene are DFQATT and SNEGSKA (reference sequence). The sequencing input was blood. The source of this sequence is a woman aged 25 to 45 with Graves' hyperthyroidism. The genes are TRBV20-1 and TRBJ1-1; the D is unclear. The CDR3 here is CSARGYTEAFF. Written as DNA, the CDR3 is TGCAGTGCTAGGGGGTACACTGAAGCTTTCTTT.